This TCR beta chain appears in the sequencing data of a study of T cells in Graves' hyperthyroidism and ophthalmopathy. This clonotype was observed many times. Researchers took RNA transcripts and amplified the TCR beta CDR3 regions from them. An initial round of RT-PCR targeting the TCR CDR3 relied on the HTBI primer set. Using its own MiXCR run on the multiplex PCR reads, TCRdb lists one record per CDR3 protein. This sample has approximately 300,000 distinct CDR3 sequences, with about 19% found just once. Germline V gene sequence: CDR1 SGHAT, CDR2 FQDESV (reference sequence). V lost 0 bases to trimming and J lost 1 base; unmatched junction nucleotides: 8. The CDR3 is 20 residues long.

The clonotype comes from a man aged 45-65 years with Graves' ophthalmopathy. Sequencing input: blood. V usage is TRBV11-1 and J usage is TRBJ2-6; TRBD1 matches at 11 bases. The CDR3 nucleotides read TGTGCCAGCAGCTTAGCGCATCTAGGACAGGGGGCATCTGGGGCCAACGTCCTGACTTTC. This translates into CASSLAHLGQGASGANVLTF.